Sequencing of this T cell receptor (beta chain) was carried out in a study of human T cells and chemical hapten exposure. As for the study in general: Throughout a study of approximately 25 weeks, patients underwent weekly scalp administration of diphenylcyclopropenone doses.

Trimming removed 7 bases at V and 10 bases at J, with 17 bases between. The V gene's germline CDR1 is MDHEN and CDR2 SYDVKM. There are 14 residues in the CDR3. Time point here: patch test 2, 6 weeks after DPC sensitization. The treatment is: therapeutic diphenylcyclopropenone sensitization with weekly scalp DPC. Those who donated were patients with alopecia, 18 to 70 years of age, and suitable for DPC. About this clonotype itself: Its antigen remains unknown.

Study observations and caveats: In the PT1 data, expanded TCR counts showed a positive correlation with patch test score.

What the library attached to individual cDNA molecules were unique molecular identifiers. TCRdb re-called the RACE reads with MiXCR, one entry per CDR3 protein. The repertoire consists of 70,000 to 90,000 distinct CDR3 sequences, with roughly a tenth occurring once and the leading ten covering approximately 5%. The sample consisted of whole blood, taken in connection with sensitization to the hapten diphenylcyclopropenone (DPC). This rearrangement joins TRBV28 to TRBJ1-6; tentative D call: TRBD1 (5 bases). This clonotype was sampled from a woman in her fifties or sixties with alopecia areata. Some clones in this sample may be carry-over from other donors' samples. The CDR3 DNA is TGTGCCAGCATCACCCCAGGGTTAGGATCACCCCTCCACTTT. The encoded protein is CASITPGLGSPLHF.